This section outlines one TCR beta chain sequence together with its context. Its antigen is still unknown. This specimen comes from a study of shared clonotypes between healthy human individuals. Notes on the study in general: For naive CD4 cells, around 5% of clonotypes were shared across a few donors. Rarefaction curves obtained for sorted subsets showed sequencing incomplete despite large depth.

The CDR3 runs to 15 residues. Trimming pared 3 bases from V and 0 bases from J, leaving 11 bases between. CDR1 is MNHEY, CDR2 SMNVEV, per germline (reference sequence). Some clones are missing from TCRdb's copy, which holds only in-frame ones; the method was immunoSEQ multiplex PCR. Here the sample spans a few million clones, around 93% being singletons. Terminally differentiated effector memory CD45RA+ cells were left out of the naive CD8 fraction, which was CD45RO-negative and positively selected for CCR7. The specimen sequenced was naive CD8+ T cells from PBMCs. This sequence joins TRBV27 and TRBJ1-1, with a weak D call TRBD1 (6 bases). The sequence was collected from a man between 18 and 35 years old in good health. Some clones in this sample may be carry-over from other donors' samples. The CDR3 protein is CASSFIGGMNTEAFF. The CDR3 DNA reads TGTGCCAGCAGTTTCATAGGGGGGATGAACACTGAAGCTTTCTTT.